A single T cell receptor (beta chain) is shown here with its context. This entry comes from a study of blood T cells in healthy people across ages. Using a J-beta primer mix together with a sample-barcoded 5' primer, a second PCR was run for about 6 to 11 cycles. TCRdb fed the 5' RACE reads into MiXCR, producing one record per CDR3 protein. The sample has roughly 1.4 million distinct CDR3 sequences; 59% are singletons. CDR1 is DFQATT, CDR2 SNEGSKA, per germline (reference sequence). The length of the CDR3 is 12 residues. The V end was cut by 2 bases, the J end by 6 bases, with 9 bases between. The rearrangement links TRBV20-1 to TRBJ2-3; no definite D call. The TCR was taken from a man younger than 35 in good health. The sequencing input was blood. Here the CDR3 reads CSARQACDTQYF. CDR3 DNA: TGCAGTGCTAGACAAGCCTGCGATACGCAGTATTTT.